Below, one TCR beta chain is given with its context. Its matching antigen is unknown. The germline CDR1 and CDR2 sequences are SGHAT and FQNNGV. J was trimmed by 4 bases and V by 1 base; bases with no gene match: 13. The CDR3 length is 17 residues. This sample is part of a study of cytomegalovirus exposure and HLA in healthy donors. Overall study context: Later, an analysis reported that the 110 or so validation repertoires had used the same platform as the 500 to 750 first-cohort repertoires.

Study-wide points: Per published reports, the classifier diagnosed cytomegalovirus status with high specificity and sensitivity. Later, an analysis found that TCR clusters from the first cohort tended to co-occur in the roughly 110 validation repertoires.

While the first cohort had about 610 subjects, the donors belonged to the separate validation cohort of 100 to 150 subjects. The table came from immunoSEQ multiplex PCR; TCRdb's copy has only in-frame clones and leaves some out. The sample has approximately 88,000 clones; approximately 96% are singletons. This rearrangement joins TRBV11-2 to TRBJ2-7, with 7 positions matching TRBD2. The sequence was obtained from a woman between 18 and 30 years old in good health and CMV-seronegative. The sequencing sample was made of PBMCs. Written as DNA, the CDR3 is TGTGCCAGCAGCTTAGTCGGGACCGGGAGGCCAAGTTACGAGCAGTACTTC. This encodes CASSLVGTGRPSYEQYF. The full variable domain, in which reference TRBV11-2 and TRBJ2-7 provide the parts outside the CDR3, is EAGVAQSPRYKIIEKRQSVAFWCNPISGHATLYWYQQILGQGPKLLIQFQNNGVVDDSQLPKDRFSAERLKGVDSTLKIQPAKLEDSAVYLCASSLVGTGRPSYEQYFGPGTRLTVT.